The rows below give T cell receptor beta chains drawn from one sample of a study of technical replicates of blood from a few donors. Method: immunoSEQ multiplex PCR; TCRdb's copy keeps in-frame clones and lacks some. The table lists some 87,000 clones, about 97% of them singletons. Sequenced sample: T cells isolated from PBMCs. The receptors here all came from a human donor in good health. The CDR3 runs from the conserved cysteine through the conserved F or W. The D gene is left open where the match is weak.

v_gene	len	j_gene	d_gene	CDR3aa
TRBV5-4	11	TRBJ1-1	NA	CASSLRGEAFF
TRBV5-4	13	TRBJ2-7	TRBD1	CASSWTGAAEQYF
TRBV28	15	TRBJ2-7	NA	CASSFSLHLLNEQYF
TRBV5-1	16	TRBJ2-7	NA	CASTRGSFISTHEQYF
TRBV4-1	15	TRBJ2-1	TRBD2	CASSQGSGVYNEQFF
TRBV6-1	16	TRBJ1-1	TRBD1	CASSEPGQGVDTEAFF
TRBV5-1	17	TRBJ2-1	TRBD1	CASSFTLTGGAYNEQFF
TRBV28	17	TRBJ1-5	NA	CASSFVSGVGVNQPQHF
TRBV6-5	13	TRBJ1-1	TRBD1	CASSYSIGQGAFF
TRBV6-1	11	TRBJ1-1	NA	CASSDLGEAFF
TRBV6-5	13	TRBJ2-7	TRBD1	CASSRQGTGEQYF
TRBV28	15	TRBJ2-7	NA	CASSPLSGALTEQYF
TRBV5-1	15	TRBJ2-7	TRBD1	CASSLATGGLYEQYF
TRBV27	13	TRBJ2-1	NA	CASRPTSYDEQFF
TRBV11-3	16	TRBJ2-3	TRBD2	CASSSTTSGKTDTQYF
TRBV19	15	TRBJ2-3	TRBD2	CASSIGLLAEDTQYF
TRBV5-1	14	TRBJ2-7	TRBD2	CASSLVGRAYEQYF
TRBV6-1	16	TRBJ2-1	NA	CASSEYSPSSYNEQFF
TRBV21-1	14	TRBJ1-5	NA	CASSKAYSNQPQHF
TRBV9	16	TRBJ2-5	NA	CASSVGEGGAWETQYF
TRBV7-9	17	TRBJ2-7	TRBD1	CASSSNPGTGFEYEQYF
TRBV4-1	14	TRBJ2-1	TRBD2	CASSPGTTNNEQFF
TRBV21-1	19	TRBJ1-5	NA	CASSKVETGVYRGNQPQHF
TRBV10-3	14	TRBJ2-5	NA	CAISTGSRGETQYF
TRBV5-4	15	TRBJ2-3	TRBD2	CASSGGAGGTDTQYF
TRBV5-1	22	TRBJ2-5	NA	CASSWAGSWFEETRRNRETQYF
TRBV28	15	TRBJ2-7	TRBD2	CASSLEEREQFEQYF
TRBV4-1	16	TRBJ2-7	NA	CASSQGLSGNPYEQYF
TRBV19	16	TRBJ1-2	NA	CASSFGGKREAYGYTF
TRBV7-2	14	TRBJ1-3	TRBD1	CASSFRQGENTIYF
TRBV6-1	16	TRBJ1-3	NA	CASTETGLISGNTIYF
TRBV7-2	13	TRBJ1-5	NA	CASSFWLNQPQHF
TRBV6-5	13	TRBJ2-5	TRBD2	CASSPLLAETQYF
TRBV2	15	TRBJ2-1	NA	CASRITGNPYNEQFF
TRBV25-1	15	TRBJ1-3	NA	CASSLQGSGGNTIYF
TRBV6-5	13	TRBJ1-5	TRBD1	CATGTGGRQPQHF
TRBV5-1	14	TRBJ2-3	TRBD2	CASSTSGGADTQYF
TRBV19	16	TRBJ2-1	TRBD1	CASSFTGTGALNEQFF
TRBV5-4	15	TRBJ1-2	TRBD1	CASSSTGGMWYGYTF